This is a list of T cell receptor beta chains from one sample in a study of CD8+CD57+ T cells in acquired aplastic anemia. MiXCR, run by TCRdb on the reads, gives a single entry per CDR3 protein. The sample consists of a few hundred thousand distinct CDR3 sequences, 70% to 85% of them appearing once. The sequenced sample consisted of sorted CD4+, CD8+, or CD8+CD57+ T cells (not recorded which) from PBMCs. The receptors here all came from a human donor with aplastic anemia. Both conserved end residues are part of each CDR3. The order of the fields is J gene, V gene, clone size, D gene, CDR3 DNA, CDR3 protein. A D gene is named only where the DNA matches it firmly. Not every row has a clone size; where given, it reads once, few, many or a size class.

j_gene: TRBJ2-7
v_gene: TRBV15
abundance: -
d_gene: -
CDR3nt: TGTGCCAGCAGCTGCGGGGCAGACGAAGAGGCCCAGTACTTC
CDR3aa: CASSCGADEEAQYF

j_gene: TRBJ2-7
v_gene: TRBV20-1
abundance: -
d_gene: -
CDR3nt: TGCAGTGTTAACCTCCGGGATATCTCCTCCTACGAGCAGTACTTC
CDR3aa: CSVNLRDISSYEQYF

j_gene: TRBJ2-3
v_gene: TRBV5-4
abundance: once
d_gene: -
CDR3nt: TGTGCCAGCAGCCGTACGACCGGCACAGATACGCAGTATTTT
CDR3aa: CASSRTTGTDTQYF

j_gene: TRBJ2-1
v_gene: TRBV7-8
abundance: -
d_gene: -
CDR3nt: TGTGCCAGCAGCTTAGCAGGAAGCGCCGGTACGCATGAGCAGTTCTTC
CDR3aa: CASSLAGSAGTHEQFF

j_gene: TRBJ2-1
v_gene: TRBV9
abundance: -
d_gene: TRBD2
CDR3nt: TGTGCCAGCACCATTGCGGGGGGCACCGGGGAGCTGTTC
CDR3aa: CASTIAGGTGELF

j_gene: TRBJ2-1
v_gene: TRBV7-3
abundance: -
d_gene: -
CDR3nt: TGTGCCAGCAGCTTTATCGCCGAGGGGGAGCAGTCCTTC
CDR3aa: CASSFIAEGEQSF

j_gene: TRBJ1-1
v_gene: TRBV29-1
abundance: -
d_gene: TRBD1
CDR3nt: TGCAGCGGTCGACAGGGGATGAACACTGAAGCTTTCTTT
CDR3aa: CSGRQGMNTEAFF

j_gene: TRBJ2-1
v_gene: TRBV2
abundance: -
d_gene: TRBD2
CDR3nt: TGTGCCAAAGGAAGCGGGGGGAGCGATAAGCAGTATTTC
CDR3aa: CAKGSGGSDKQYF

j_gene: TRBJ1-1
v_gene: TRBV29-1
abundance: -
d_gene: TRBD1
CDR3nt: TGCAGCGTCAGGACAGGGACGGCGCCTGCAGCTTTCTTT
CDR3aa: CSVRTGTAPAAFF

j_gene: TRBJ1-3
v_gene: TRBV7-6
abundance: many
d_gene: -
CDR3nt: TGTGCCAGCTTCCCCTTGGGGTCCGGAAACACCATATATTTT
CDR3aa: CASFPLGSGNTIYF

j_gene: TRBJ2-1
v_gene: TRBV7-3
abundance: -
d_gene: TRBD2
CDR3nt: TGTGCCAGCAGTTCTAGAGGAAGTTGGGGGAGGGCTGAGCAGTTCTTC
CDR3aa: CASSSRGSWGRAEQFF

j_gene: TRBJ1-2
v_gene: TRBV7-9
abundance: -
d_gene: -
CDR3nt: TGTGCCAGCAGCCAAGTACCCGAGGAGCTGCTCTTTGGATACACCTTC
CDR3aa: CASSQVPEELLFGYTF

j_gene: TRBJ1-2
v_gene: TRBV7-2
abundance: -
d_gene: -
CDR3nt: TGTGCCAGCAGCCTTGGGGGCTTTGGGGGGGAGCAGTACTACACCTTC
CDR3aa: CASSLGGFGGEQYYTF

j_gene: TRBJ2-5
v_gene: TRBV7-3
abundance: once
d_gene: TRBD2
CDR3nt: TGTGCCAGCAGCATGACTAGCGGGCGAGCAGATCAGTACTTC
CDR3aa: CASSMTSGRADQYF

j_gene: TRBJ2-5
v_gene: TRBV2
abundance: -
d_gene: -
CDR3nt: TGTGCCAGCAGTGTAGGACCCAATTCACCCCTCCACTACTTC
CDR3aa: CASSVGPNSPLHYF

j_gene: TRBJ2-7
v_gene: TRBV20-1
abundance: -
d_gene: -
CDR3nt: TGCAGTGCCAGGGAGGAGGGACCCAAGAAGCAGTACTTC
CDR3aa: CSAREEGPKKQYF

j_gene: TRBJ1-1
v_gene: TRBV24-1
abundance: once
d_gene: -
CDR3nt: TGTGCCACCAGTGATTTAGCGGGAGCCACCGCGGAACTGTTCTTT
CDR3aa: CATSDLAGATAELFF

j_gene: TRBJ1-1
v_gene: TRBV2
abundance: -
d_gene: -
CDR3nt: TGTGCCAGCAGCGTAGGGACCGCGCGAAGCCCGCCCCAGCACTTT
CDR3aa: CASSVGTARSPPQHF

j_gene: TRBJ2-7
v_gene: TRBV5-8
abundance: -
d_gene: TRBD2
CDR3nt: TGCGCCAGCAGCTTTAGACTAGCGGGGGGGCGTGAGCAGTACTTC
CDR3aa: CASSFRLAGGREQYF

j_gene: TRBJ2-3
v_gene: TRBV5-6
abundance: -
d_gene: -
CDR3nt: TGTGCCAGCAGCCCCGTTGACGCGCAGTATTTT
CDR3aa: CASSPVDAQYF

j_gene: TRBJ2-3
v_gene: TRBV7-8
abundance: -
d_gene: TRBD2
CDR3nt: TGTGCCAGCGGGGTAGCGGGAGGACATACGACGTATTTT
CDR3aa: CASGVAGGHTTYF

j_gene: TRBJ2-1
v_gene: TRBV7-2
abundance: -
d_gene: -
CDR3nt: TGTGCCAGCAGCTTAGCGGGAGAACCCGATACGCAGCAGTTCTTC
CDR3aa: CASSLAGEPDTQQFF

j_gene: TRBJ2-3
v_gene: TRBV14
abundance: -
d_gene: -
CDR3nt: TGTGCCAGCAGCCAAGACAGGGCACATCAAGGTTACGATTTT
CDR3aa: CASSQDRAHQGYDF

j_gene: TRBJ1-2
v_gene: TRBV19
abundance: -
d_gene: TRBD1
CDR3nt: TGTGCCAGTAGTACACAGGGGTTAGTGAACTATGGCTACACCTTC
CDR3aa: CASSTQGLVNYGYTF

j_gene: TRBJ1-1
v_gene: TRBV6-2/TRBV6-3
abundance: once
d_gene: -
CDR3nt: TGTGCCAGCGGTGTAGGTGATAACCCAGGCACTGAAGCTTTCTTT
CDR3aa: CASGVGDNPGTEAFF

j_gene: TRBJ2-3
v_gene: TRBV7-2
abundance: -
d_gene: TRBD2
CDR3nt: TGTGCCAGCAGAACTACGGGAGGTCACAATACGCAGTTTTTT
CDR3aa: CASRTTGGHNTQFF

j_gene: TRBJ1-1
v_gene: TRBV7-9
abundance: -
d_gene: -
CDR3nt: TGTGCCAGCAGCCCCAGGGTTGCGAACACTGAAGCTTTCTTT
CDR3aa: CASSPRVANTEAFF

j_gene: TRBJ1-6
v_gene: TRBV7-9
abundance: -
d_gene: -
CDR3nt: TGTGCCAGCAGCTTTCAGGATAACTATAATTCACCCCTCCACTTT
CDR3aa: CASSFQDNYNSPLHF

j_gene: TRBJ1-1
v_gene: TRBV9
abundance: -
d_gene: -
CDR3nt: TGTGCCAGCAGCTTAGAACTGACATGGAACTCTGAAGCTTTCTTT
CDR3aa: CASSLELTWNSEAFF

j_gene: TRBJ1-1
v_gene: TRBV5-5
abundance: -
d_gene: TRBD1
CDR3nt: TGTGCCAGCAGCTTGGACAGGGGCACTGAAGCTTTCTTT
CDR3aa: CASSLDRGTEAFF

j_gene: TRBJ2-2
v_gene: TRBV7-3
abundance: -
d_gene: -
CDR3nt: TGTGCCAGCAGCTTAGCGCGCGGGGCCGTGTCGTTT
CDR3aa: CASSLARGAVSF

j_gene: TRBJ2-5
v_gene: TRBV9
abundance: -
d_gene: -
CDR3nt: TGTGCCAGCAGCCAAGACATTACCTACGAGCAGTACTACTTC
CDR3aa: CASSQDITYEQYYF

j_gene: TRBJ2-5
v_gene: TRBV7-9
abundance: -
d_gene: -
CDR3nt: TGTGCCAGCAGCCATGATAGAGGGACCCAGTACTTC
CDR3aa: CASSHDRGTQYF

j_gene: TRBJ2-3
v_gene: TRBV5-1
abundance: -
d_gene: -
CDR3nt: TGCGCCAGCAGCTTGCGTGCAGATCATAATACGCAGTATTTT
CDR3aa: CASSLRADHNTQYF

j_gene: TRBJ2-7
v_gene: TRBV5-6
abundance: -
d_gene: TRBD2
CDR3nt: TGTGCCACCAGCTTCGGGGGGGTAGCCTACGAGCAGTACTTC
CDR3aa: CATSFGGVAYEQYF

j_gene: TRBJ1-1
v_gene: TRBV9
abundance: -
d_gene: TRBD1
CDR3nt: TGTGCCAGCAGCCTAGGGGGCGGAGACGCTTACTTT
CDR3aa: CASSLGGGDAYF

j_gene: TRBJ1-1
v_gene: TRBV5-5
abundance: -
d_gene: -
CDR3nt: TGCGCCAGCAGCCATGAAGTGACAGGGAACACTGAAGCTTTCTTT
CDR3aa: CASSHEVTGNTEAFF

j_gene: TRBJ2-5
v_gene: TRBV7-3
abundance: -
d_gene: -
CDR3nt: TGTGCCAGCAGCGGCCGCGTCGTAGCTGACGAACAATGCTTC
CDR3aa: CASSGRVVADEQCF

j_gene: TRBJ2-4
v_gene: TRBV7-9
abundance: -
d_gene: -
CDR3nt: TGTGCCAGCAGCGTAGAGGGTAGCTACGGGGCCAACGTCAACATTCAGTACTTC
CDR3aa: CASSVEGSYGANVNIQYF

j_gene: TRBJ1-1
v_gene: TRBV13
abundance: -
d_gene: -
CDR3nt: TGTGCCAGCAGCTTGTCAGCTAACACTGAAGCTTTCTTT
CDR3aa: CASSLSANTEAFF

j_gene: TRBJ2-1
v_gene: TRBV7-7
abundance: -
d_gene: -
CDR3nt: TGTGCTAGCAGCTTATCCCCGAGGAATGAGCAGTACTTCTTCTTC
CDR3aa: CASSLSPRNEQYFFF

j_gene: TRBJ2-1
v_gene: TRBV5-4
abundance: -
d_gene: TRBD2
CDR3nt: TGTGCCAGCAGCCAAGGACTTAGCGGGGGGAGCGATGAGCAGTTCTTC
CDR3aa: CASSQGLSGGSDEQFF

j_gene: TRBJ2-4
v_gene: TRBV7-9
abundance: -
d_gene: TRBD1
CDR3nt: TGTGCCACCAGCTGTGGCCGGACAGGGGGCGCGGACAAGCAGTACTTC
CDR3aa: CATSCGRTGGADKQYF

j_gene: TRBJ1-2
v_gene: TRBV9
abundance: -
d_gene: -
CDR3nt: TGTGCCAGCAGCTTGACAGAGTACGCCGACTTTGGCTACACCTTC
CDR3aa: CASSLTEYADFGYTF

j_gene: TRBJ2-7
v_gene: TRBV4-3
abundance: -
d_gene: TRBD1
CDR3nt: TGCGCCAGCAGCTCAAAGGGGCAGGGGGCCTACGAGCAGTACTTC
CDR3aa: CASSSKGQGAYEQYF

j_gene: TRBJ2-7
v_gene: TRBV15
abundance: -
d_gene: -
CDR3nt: TGTGCCACCAGCGGCCGTGTCCTAGCCAACACGCAGTACTTC
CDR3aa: CATSGRVLANTQYF

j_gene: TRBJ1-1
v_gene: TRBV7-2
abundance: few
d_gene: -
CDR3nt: TGTGCCAGCAGCTTAGATCGGGGAGGGAATACTCAGGCTTTCTTT
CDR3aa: CASSLDRGGNTQAFF

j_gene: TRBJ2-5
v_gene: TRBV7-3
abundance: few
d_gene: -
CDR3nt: TGTGCCAGCAGCTCGCCCGGCTACCAAGAGACCCAGTACTTC
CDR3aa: CASSSPGYQETQYF

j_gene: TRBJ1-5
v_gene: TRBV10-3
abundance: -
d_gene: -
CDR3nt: TGTGCCATCACTACTGGGGGGGGACAGCCCCAGCATTTT
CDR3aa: CAITTGGGQPQHF